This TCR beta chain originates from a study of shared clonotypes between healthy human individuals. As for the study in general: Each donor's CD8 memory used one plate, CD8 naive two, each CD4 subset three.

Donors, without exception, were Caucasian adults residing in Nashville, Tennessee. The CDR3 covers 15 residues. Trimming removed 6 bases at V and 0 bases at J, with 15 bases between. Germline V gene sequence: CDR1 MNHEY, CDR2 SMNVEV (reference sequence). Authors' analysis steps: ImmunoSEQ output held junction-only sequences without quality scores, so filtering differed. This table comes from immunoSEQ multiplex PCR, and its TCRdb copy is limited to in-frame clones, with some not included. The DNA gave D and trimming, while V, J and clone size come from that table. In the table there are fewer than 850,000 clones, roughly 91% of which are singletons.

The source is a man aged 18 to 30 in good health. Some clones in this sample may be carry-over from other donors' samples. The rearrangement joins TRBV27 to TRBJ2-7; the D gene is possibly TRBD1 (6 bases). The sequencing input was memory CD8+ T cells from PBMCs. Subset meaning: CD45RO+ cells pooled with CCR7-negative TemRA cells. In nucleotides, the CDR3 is TGTGCCAGCAGCCCCCGGGACAAGAGCTCCTACGAGCAGTACTTC. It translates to CASSPRDKSSYEQYF.